This T cell receptor beta chain is from a study of cytomegalovirus exposure and HLA in healthy donors. The PCR was carried out with 60 Vbeta primers and 13 Jbeta primers. This table comes from immunoSEQ multiplex PCR, and its TCRdb copy is limited to in-frame clones, with some not included. The sample has 130,000 or so clones, roughly 79% seen once. This CDR3 spans 11 amino acids. Losses at the gene ends were 6 bases for V and 12 bases for J; bases not matched to a gene: 6. Germline-derived CDR1 and CDR2 are MNHEY and SMNVEV (reference sequence). This clonotype originated in a woman aged 40 to 55 in good health and CMV-seronegative. The sequencing input was PBMCs. The chain carries TRBV27 and TRBJ2-5; 8 bases line up with TRBD2. CDR3 bases: TGTGCCAGCAGCGGGGGGGGGTACGAGTACTTC. It is translated as CASSGGGYEYF.